These 10 T cell receptor beta chains originate from one sample sequenced in a study of CD8 T cells in ankylosing spondylitis. One entry per CDR3 protein results from TCRdb running MiXCR on the 5' RACE reads. This repertoire shows approximately 260,000 distinct CDR3 sequences, roughly 18% found once; its top ten account for less than 35%. The sequenced sample consisted of blood, either unsorted or a sorted T cell fraction (not recorded which). The receptors come from a male donor with ankylosing spondylitis or in good health (not recorded which).

The chain combines TRBV5-6 with TRBJ2-6; D gene uncertain. V was trimmed by 4 bases and J by 0 bases, leaving 8 bases between them. Germline values: CDR1 SGHDT, CDR2 YYEEEE. This CDR3 has 15 residues. CDR3 loop: CASSEGTSGANVLTF. The CDR3, as DNA: TGTGCCAGCAGCGAAGGAACCTCTGGGGCCAACGTCCTGACTTTC.

The chain combines TRBV12-3 or TRBV12-4 with TRBJ2-7; maybe TRBD2 (7 bases). This CDR3 has 13 amino acids. Deletions cut 4 bases from V and 6 bases from J, with 13 bases between. The CDR3 sequence is CASSSRGEGEQYF. For the CDR3, the DNA is TGTGCCAGCAGTTCAAGGGGGGAGGGCGAGCAGTACTTC.

This clonotype came up a few times. This chain's CDR3 is CASQILAGTYEQYF. The CDR3 nucleotides are TGTGCCAGCCAAATACTAGCGGGCACCTACGAGCAGTACTTC. The chain employs TRBV27 and TRBJ2-7, with 9 positions matching TRBD2. V lost 8 bases, J lost 2 bases, and 7 bases stayed unmatched. The CDR3 length is 14 residues. The germline V gene has CDR1 MNHEY and CDR2 SMNVEV (reference sequence).

A few counts support this clonotype. CDR3 sequence: CASSLGDRAYNEQFF. The CDR3 region has the DNA TGTGCCAGCAGTTTGGGGGACAGGGCCTACAATGAGCAGTTCTTC. This rearrangement joins TRBV27 to TRBJ2-1; 9 bases are a match to TRBD1. CDR1 is MNHEY and CDR2 is SMNVEV in the germline V gene (reference sequence). The CDR3 consists of 15 residues. Trimming took 3 bases from V and 2 from J; bases not matched to a gene: 2.

The chain links TRBV5-1 to TRBJ1-1; TRBD1 matches at 7 bases. The CDR3 has 14 amino acids. Per germline, CDR1 SGHRS and CDR2 YFSETQ. V lost 6 bases and J lost 4; bases outside the gene matches: 9. CDR3 loop: CASTTGEGATEAFF. CDR3 DNA sequence: TGCGCCAGCACCACAGGGGAGGGGGCCACTGAAGCTTTCTTT.

Only a few counts were recorded for this clonotype. The gene calls are TRBV7-3 and TRBJ2-5, with no clear D. With 5 bases removed from V and 5 bases from J, the gap between germline ends came to 15 bases. The CDR3 length is 14 residues. CDR1 SGHTA and CDR2 FQGTGA come from the germline V gene. The CDR3: CASSLSPDGETQYF. The CDR3 nucleotides read TGTGCCAGCAGCCTCTCCCCGGACGGGGAGACCCAGTACTTC.

With respect to this clonotype: At one end, the junction sequence differs from germline, possibly due to a read error. V is TRBV5-1 and J is TRBJ2-3, with D maybe TRBD1 (6 bases). Germline-derived CDR1 and CDR2 are SGHRS and YFSETQ. There are 16 residues in the CDR3. CDR3 residues: CASSLASEARTDTRYF. The DNA of the CDR3 is TGCGCCAGCAGCTTGGCCTCAGAGGCCAGGACAGATACGCGGTATTTT.

This clonotype showed up many times. V gene TRBV28 combines with J gene TRBJ2-1; tentatively, D is TRBD2 (5 bases). This CDR3 region has 13 residues. Deletions cut 7 bases from V and 6 bases from J, with 13 bases between. Germline assignment: CDR1 MDHEN and CDR2 SYDVKM. CDR3 coding DNA: TGTGCCAGCACCCTAGCCTCAGGCAATGAGCAGTTCTTC. Its protein product is CASTLASGNEQFF.

There are a few counts of this clonotype. The chain combines TRBV4-1 with TRBJ2-7; TRBD1 is a possible D gene (6 bases). V lost 3 bases and J 0 bases, leaving 12 bases between the germline ends. The CDR3 covers 15 residues. The germline V gene encodes CDR1 MGHRA and CDR2 YSYEKL. CDR3 coding DNA: TGCGCCAGCAGCCACGAGACAGGACTCTCCTACGAGCAGTACTTC. Amino acid sequence: CASSHETGLSYEQYF.

In its sample, this clonotype was seen many times. The genes are TRBV5-6 and TRBJ2-7; D ambiguous. V gave up 2 bases and J gave up 1 base, with 7 bases separating them. Germline lookup yields CDR1 SGHDT and CDR2 YYEEEE. The CDR3 runs 13 residues. The CDR3 DNA follows: TGTGCCAGCAGCTTATTCGGGTCCTACGAGCAGTACTTC. Translated: CASSLFGSYEQYF.